This note documents a single TCR beta chain sequence. Its target antigen remains unknown. Mismatch with germline at one junction end may stem from a read error. TCRbeta CDR3 regions were amplified from genomic DNA using the immunoSEQ Assay, a bias-controlled multiplex PCR. In the paper's pipeline: The number of nucleated cells in each sample was estimated from the amplification of reference gene primers within the assay. To quantify the absolute abundance of each unique TCRbeta CDR3 rearrangement, sequence reads were collapsed and filtered. For each sample, productive Simpson clonality was calculated as the square root of Simpson's diversity index over productive rearrangements. TCRdb limited this immuneACCESS table to in-frame rearrangements with V and J called. A share of clones is missing; checked studies link under half to unresolved V genes, and the rest is unexplained. D and trimming come from the DNA, and the V and J calls and clone size come from that table. The sample table records under 300,000 clones; nearly 90% of these occur just once. The ten largest make up 0.75% to 1% of the sample.

Participants in the prospective study were aged roughly 18 to 100 years, lived in about two dozen United States geographic areas, and enrolled through a virtual design. In the prospective study, participants were assigned to cohorts based on the clinical history participants reported in a screening survey and a study questionnaire. For ImmuneRACE Cohort 3, a participant was defined as recovered based on two consecutive negative NP/OP PCR tests, clearance by a healthcare professional, or resolution of symptoms. In the prospective study, mobile phlebotomists collected whole blood, serum and a nasopharyngeal or oropharyngeal swab from each participant. Participants in the prospective study had the option to provide additional blood draws and questionnaires over a 2-month period. Before DNA extraction, prospective study blood samples were shipped either frozen or at room temperature. The source of the sample is a study of blood T cell repertoires in COVID-19 (dated by TCRdb to about 2020). Regarding the study in general: The collaborator samples originated in the United States, Italy and Spain and spanned the acute and convalescent phases of COVID-19. The prospective study material was composed of cDNA or gDNA derived from T cells, B-cell-depleted T cells, or PBMCs. The dataset comprised deeply sampled blood TCRbeta repertoires from subjects exposed to, actively infected with, or recovered from COVID-19. The repertoires were released in a freely available public database meant as a resource for research on the immune response to SARS-CoV-2. The samples were drawn from two sources: the first 160 participants of the ongoing ImmuneRACE study, and 1,200 or so subjects contributed by 6 global collaborators. Nearly every sample came with metadata listing a de-identified subject ID, COVID-19 status, age in years and sex. HLA class I and class II types, where available, came from metadata supplied by the sample provider rather than from assay-based typing.

Results the study describes overall, beyond this receptor: The amount of clinical and demographic metadata varied by source and participant and was provided uncurated.

The CDR3 contains 11 residues, cysteine and phenylalanine counted. Just CDR3 DNA is preserved here, 33 bases in frame from base 1. This chain joins TRBV12-3 or TRBV12-4 to TRBJ2-7, with the D gene not confidently named. The source material was PBMCs or T cells enriched from blood (not recorded which). This clonotype was obtained from a woman in her 30s who had recovered from COVID-19. The CDR3 sequence is CASSPSHEQYF. The nucleotide sequence reads as follows: TGTGCCAGCAGTCCCTCCCACGAGCAGTACTTC.